This entry features one T cell receptor beta chain sequence. The sample belongs to a study of blood T cell repertoires in COVID-19. Across the study: Both acute and convalescent COVID-19 samples were obtained from the United States, Italy and Spain. Sample material is recorded as cDNA or gDNA derived from T cells, B-cell-depleted T cells, or PBMCs.

CDR3 length equals 14 residues. CDR1 and CDR2 (germline): SGHNT, YYREEE (reference sequence). V shed 4 bases, J shed 5 bases, and the junction held 7 bases outside the gene matches. In the authors' workflow: Reference gene primers were amplified, and this amplification served to estimate nucleated cell counts. Sequencing was performed with immunoSEQ multiplex PCR; in TCRdb, only in-frame clones are kept and a portion is missing. V and J calls and clone size are copied from that table; D and trimming were computed from the DNA. The profile shows 99,000 or so clones, roughly four fifths of them singletons.

Sequencing was carried out using peripheral blood. The chain carries TRBV5-4 and TRBJ2-7; 9 nucleotides line up with TRBD1. The source is a woman aged 70 to 79 with acute or convalescent COVID-19. The CDR3 bases are TGTGCCAGCAGCATCCGGGACAGGGTCCACGAGCAGTACTTC. Protein product: CASSIRDRVHEQYF.